These 8 T cell receptor beta chains were all obtained from the same sample, sequenced in a study of blood T cell repertoires in COVID-19. Assay used: immunoSEQ multiplex PCR; TCRdb lists only in-frame clones, some missing. The table includes about 430,000 clones, more than 80% detected once. The sample was PBMCs or T cells enriched from blood (not recorded which). These receptors came from a man aged 25-45 years who had recovered from COVID-19.

The CDR3 nucleotides read TGTGCCAGCAGCCCCGGACTAGCGGGAGACGAGACCCAGTACTTC. Translated: CASSPGLAGDETQYF. The chain joins TRBV5-4 to TRBJ2-5; 13 positions match TRBD2. Per the germline V gene, CDR1 is SGHNT and CDR2 is YYREEE (reference sequence). The CDR3 length is 15 residues. The J segment lost 5 bases and the V segment lost 4 bases, leaving 5 bases of the junction unmatched. Supplemented by reference TRBV5-4 and TRBJ2-5, the full variable domain reads ETGVTQSPTHLIKTRGQQVTLRCSSQSGHNTVSWYQQALGQGPQFIFQYYREEENGRGNFPPRFSGLQFPNYSSELNVNALELDDSALYLCASSPGLAGDETQYFGPGTRLLVL.

This chain joins TRBV5-5 and TRBJ1-2, with D possibly matching TRBD1 (5 bases). The germline gives CDR1 SGHKS, CDR2 YYEKEE (reference sequence). The CDR3 covers 14 residues. V dropped 3 bases and J dropped 4 bases, with 13 bases sitting between them. The CDR3 sequence is CASSSTLTAYGYTF. For the CDR3, the DNA is TGTGCCAGCAGCTCTACTCTGACAGCCTATGGCTACACCTTC.

The chain links TRBV9 to TRBJ1-5; D unclear. Trimming removed 3 bases at V and 0 bases at J, with 13 bases between. There are 16 residues in the CDR3. Germline lookup yields CDR1 SGDLS and CDR2 YYNGEE. CDR3 sequence reads: CASSEGIAYSNQPQHF. The CDR3 DNA follows: TGTGCCAGCAGCGAAGGCATAGCCTATAGCAATCAGCCCCAGCATTTT.

V usage is TRBV19 and J usage is TRBJ2-2; 8 bases align to TRBD2. The CDR3 length is 17 residues. Trimming at V came to 6 bases and at J to 0 bases, leaving 9 bases not matched to a gene. From germline, CDR1 is LNHDA and CDR2 SQIVND (reference sequence). The CDR3 is CASSRTSKVSNTGELFF. The DNA of the CDR3 is TGTGCCAGTAGCCGGACTAGCAAGGTGTCGAACACCGGGGAGCTGTTTTTT.

The V call is TRBV7-3, the J call TRBJ2-7; D is perhaps TRBD2 (5 bases). The V gene's germline CDR1 is SGHTA and CDR2 FQGTGA. The V gene lost 2 bases and the J gene lost 6 bases, with 14 bases spanning the gap. This CDR3 spans 14 amino acids. The CDR3, as DNA: TGTGCCAGCAGCTTAGGAGCGGCGGCTTTCGAGCAGTACTTC. Amino acid sequence: CASSLGAAAFEQYF.

The genes are TRBV5-1 and TRBJ2-7; a weak D match, TRBD2 (6 bases). The CDR3 is 14 residues long. Germline CDR1 is SGHRS and CDR2 is YFSETQ. Trimming left V 4 bases short and J 6 bases short, with 17 bases between. For the CDR3, the DNA is TGCGCCAGCAGCCAGGCGGCGGGGACGGGCGAGCAGTACTTC. The encoded protein is CASSQAAGTGEQYF.

The J gene is TRBJ2-6, the V gene TRBV7-9; 10 nucleotides line up with TRBD1. Trimming cost V 5 bases and J 0 bases; bases outside gene matches: 10. This CDR3 has 19 amino acids. Looked up from germline, CDR1 is SEHNR and CDR2 is FQNEAQ (reference sequence). The CDR3 sequence is CASSPPDRGRNSGANVLTF. CDR3 DNA: TGTGCCAGCAGCCCCCCAGACAGGGGGCGAAACTCTGGGGCCAACGTCCTGACTTTC.

The chain employs TRBV9 and TRBJ1-1; 7 nucleotides line up with TRBD1. J gave up 4 bases and V 3 bases, and 6 bases lay outside the gene matches. The germline CDR1 and CDR2 sequences are SGDLS and YYNGEE. The CDR3 has 14 amino acids. CDR3 sequence reads: CASSGSSGGTEAFF. CDR3 nucleotide sequence: TGTGCCAGCAGCGGAAGCTCAGGGGGCACTGAAGCTTTCTTT.